One sample yielded the 9 T cell receptor beta chains listed below, sequenced in a study of blood T cells in healthy people across ages. Through a sample-barcoded 5' primer and a J-beta primer mix, a second PCR was run for roughly 6 to 12 cycles. TCRdb recomputed calls from the 5' RACE reads with MiXCR, one row per CDR3 protein. The sample yields 1.5 million to 2 million distinct CDR3 sequences, less than 50% seen once. The sample consisted of blood. These receptors all come from a middle-aged woman in good health.

This sequence joins TRBV5-1 and TRBJ2-1; D gene ambiguous. The germline V gene encodes CDR1 SGHRS and CDR2 YFSETQ. Trimming shortened V by 5 bases and J by 0 bases, and 12 bases separated the two germline ends. CDR3 length equals 15 residues. CDR3 in DNA: TGCGCCAGCAGGGCGAGTGAGAGCTCCTACAATGAGCAGTTCTTC. Translation: CASRASESSYNEQFF.

The CDR3 DNA sequence: TGCGCCAGCAGGCCCCAGGGGGCGCGGGACATTCAGTACTTC. It codes for CASRPQGARDIQYF. The chain carries TRBV5-1 and TRBJ2-4; 8 nucleotides line up with TRBD1. The CDR3 is 14 residues long. Germline CDR1 SGHRS, CDR2 YFSETQ. Trimming cost V 5 bases and J 8 bases; bases outside gene matches: 9.

Written as DNA, the CDR3 is TGTGCCAGCAGCTTACTACTAGCGAGCAATGAGCAGTTCTTC. It yields the protein CASSLLLASNEQFF. The V and J genes are TRBV7-3 and TRBJ2-1; 7 bases agree with TRBD2. Losses at the gene ends were 2 bases for V and 6 bases for J; bases not matched to a gene: 4. Germline loops: CDR1 SGHTA, CDR2 FQGTGA. The CDR3 has 14 residues. The whole variable domain, filled in from reference TRBV7-3 and TRBJ2-1, reads GAGVSQTPSNKVTEKGKYVELRCDPISGHTALYWYRQSLGQGPEFLIYFQGTGAADDSGLPNDRFFAVRPEGSVSTLKIQRTERGDSAVYLCASSLLLASNEQFFGPGTRLTVL.

This clonotype was counted only a few times. This chain connects TRBV5-1 to TRBJ2-3; 10 positions match TRBD2. J gave up 5 bases and V 3 bases, and 3 bases lay outside the gene matches. The V gene's germline CDR1 is SGHRS and CDR2 YFSETQ. The CDR3 spans 14 residues. The CDR3 DNA sequence: TGCGCCAGCAGCTGGACTAGCGGCCAAGATACGCAGTATTTT. Translating it yields CASSWTSGQDTQYF. The entire variable domain, with the rest obtained from reference TRBV5-1 and TRBJ2-3, is as follows: KAGVTQTPRYLIKTRGQQVTLSCSPISGHRSVSWYQQTPGQGLQFLFEYFSETQRNKGNFPGRFSGRQFSNSRSEMNVSTLELGDSALYLCASSWTSGQDTQYFGPGTRLTVL.

V gene TRBV28 combines with J gene TRBJ2-3; 7 positions match TRBD1. CDR1 is MDHEN and CDR2 is SYDVKM in the germline V gene. The CDR3 covers 15 residues. V gave up 4 bases and J gave up 3 bases; unmatched junction bases: 7. CDR3 sequence: CASSSTGVWTDTQYF. CDR3 nucleotides: TGTGCCAGCAGTTCTACAGGGGTATGGACAGATACGCAGTATTTT.

The J gene is TRBJ1-5, the V gene TRBV6-6; maybe TRBD1 (6 bases). The germline V gene has CDR1 MNHNY and CDR2 SVGAGI (reference sequence). V was pared by 2 bases and J by 9 bases, with 20 bases between. CDR3 size: 16 residues. The CDR3 nucleotides are TGTGCCAGCAGTTACCCGGAAGGGAGCGGGGGCCGGCCCCAGCATTTT. Translation gives CASSYPEGSGGRPQHF.

V is TRBV3-1 and J is TRBJ2-5; maybe TRBD2 (6 bases). V lost 3 bases and J lost 2, with 22 bases in between. The germline CDR1 and CDR2 sequences are LGHDT and YNNKEL (reference sequence). This CDR3 comprises 18 residues. DNA for the CDR3: TGTGCCAGCAGCCAGCCGGGACTCTCGATAGGGCGGCAAGAGACCCAGTACTTC. This translates into CASSQPGLSIGRQETQYF.

The J gene is TRBJ2-4, the V gene TRBV6-2 or TRBV6-3, with D perhaps matching TRBD1 or TRBD2 (5 bases each). With the DNA end fitting TRBJ2-5 better, the J assignment may be wrong. CDR1 is MNHEY, CDR2 SVGEGT, per germline. The CDR3 is 15 amino acids. In DNA, the CDR3 is TGTGCCAGCAGTAACCCGGGACGGCTACAAGAGACCCAGTACTTC. It yields the protein CASSNPGRLQETQYF.

This clonotype occurred a few times. J is TRBJ2-1 and V is TRBV10-3; TRBD2 aligns across 11 bases. After removal of 7 bases from V and 9 bases from J, the junction contained 8 bases not matched to a gene. This CDR3 spans 14 amino acids. Germline CDR1 ENHRY, CDR2 SYGVKD. For the CDR3, the DNA is TGTGCCATCAAAGAACTAGCGGGGGCAGGTGAGCAGTTCTTC. Translated, it gives CAIKELAGAGEQFF.